This is a list of T cell receptor beta chains from one sample in a study of control samples from healthy donors and cancer patients. Clones were read by immunoSEQ multiplex PCR, and TCRdb kept only the in-frame ones, dropping some. The profile shows about 140,000 clones, about 89% of them singletons. Sequencing was carried out using blood. The source of these receptors is a young man in good health. Each CDR3 is given with its conserved first and last residue. The D gene is left open where the match is weak. Clone size, where shown, is once, few, many, or a class for clones that have expanded.

abundance: .; v_gene: TRBV5-1; j_gene: TRBJ2-7; d_gene: .; CDR3nt: TGCGCCAGCAGCTCAGGACAGAGGACCTACGAGCAGTACTTC; CDR3aa: CASSSGQRTYEQYF
abundance: once; v_gene: TRBV4-1; j_gene: TRBJ1-2; d_gene: TRBD1; CDR3nt: TGCGCCAGCAGCCAAGTACCGGGACAGGGGCATATCTACTATGGCTACACCTTC; CDR3aa: CASSQVPGQGHIYYGYTF
abundance: .; v_gene: TRBV6-5; j_gene: TRBJ2-1; d_gene: .; CDR3nt: TGTGCCAGCAGTTACTCGACAGGGGAGGGGCGCAATGAGCAGTTCTTC; CDR3aa: CASSYSTGEGRNEQFF
abundance: .; v_gene: TRBV19; j_gene: TRBJ2-7; d_gene: .; CDR3nt: TGTGCCAGTAGTAGGGGGTCCTCCTACGAGCAGTACTTC; CDR3aa: CASSRGSSYEQYF
abundance: .; v_gene: TRBV6-6; j_gene: TRBJ1-2; d_gene: TRBD1; CDR3nt: TGTGCCAGCAGTTACTCGGCGGCAGGGGGAAACTATGGCTACACCTTC; CDR3aa: CASSYSAAGGNYGYTF
abundance: .; v_gene: TRBV10-3; j_gene: TRBJ2-7; d_gene: .; CDR3nt: TGTGCCATCAGAGTGGACAGGGAGGGTGGTTACGAGCAGTACTTC; CDR3aa: CAIRVDREGGYEQYF
abundance: .; v_gene: TRBV7-2; j_gene: TRBJ1-2; d_gene: TRBD1; CDR3nt: TGTGCCAGCAGCATAACTCAGGGGGCGGGCTATGGCTACACCTTC; CDR3aa: CASSITQGAGYGYTF
abundance: .; v_gene: TRBV28; j_gene: TRBJ2-1; d_gene: TRBD2; CDR3nt: TGTGCCAGCAGTTTAATCCTAGCGGGGACCTACAATGAGCAGTTCTTC; CDR3aa: CASSLILAGTYNEQFF
abundance: .; v_gene: TRBV6-5; j_gene: TRBJ1-3; d_gene: TRBD1; CDR3nt: TGTGTGGCGACAGGGAGCTCTGGAAACACCATATATTTT; CDR3aa: CVATGSSGNTIYF
abundance: once; v_gene: TRBV19; j_gene: TRBJ1-1; d_gene: TRBD1; CDR3nt: TGTGCCAGTAGTATAGGCCAACCGGGACAGGGAGTCGCTGAAGCTTTCTTT; CDR3aa: CASSIGQPGQGVAEAFF
abundance: .; v_gene: TRBV5-1; j_gene: TRBJ2-5; d_gene: TRBD2; CDR3nt: TGCGCCAGCAGCTCAGGCGGGGGGGCAGGAGAGACCCAGTACTTC; CDR3aa: CASSSGGGAGETQYF
abundance: .; v_gene: TRBV13; j_gene: TRBJ1-6; d_gene: TRBD1; CDR3nt: TGTGCCAGCAGCTTAGGGGGACAGGTGCTCTCACCCCTCCACTTT; CDR3aa: CASSLGGQVLSPLHF
abundance: .; v_gene: TRBV24-1; j_gene: TRBJ1-6; d_gene: TRBD1; CDR3nt: TGTGCCACCAGTGACAGACCCGGGACAGGGCTCACGACGGCTTCACCCCTCCACTTT; CDR3aa: CATSDRPGTGLTTASPLHF
abundance: .; v_gene: TRBV2; j_gene: TRBJ2-3; d_gene: TRBD2; CDR3nt: TGTGCCAGCAGTGCGGGACTAGCGGGGTATACGCAGTATTTT; CDR3aa: CASSAGLAGYTQYF
abundance: .; v_gene: TRBV5-1; j_gene: TRBJ2-1; d_gene: .; CDR3nt: TGCGCCAGCAGCTTGGGCGGTGAGCAGTTCTTC; CDR3aa: CASSLGGEQFF
abundance: .; v_gene: TRBV27; j_gene: TRBJ2-3; d_gene: .; CDR3nt: TGTGCCAGCAGTTCCTGGGGGGGCACAGATACGCAGTATTTT; CDR3aa: CASSSWGGTDTQYF
abundance: .; v_gene: TRBV15; j_gene: TRBJ1-1; d_gene: .; CDR3nt: TGTGCCACCAGCGCGGGGAACACTGAAGCTTTCTTT; CDR3aa: CATSAGNTEAFF
abundance: .; v_gene: TRBV4-1; j_gene: TRBJ2-3; d_gene: TRBD1; CDR3nt: TGCGCCAGCAGCCAGGCGAGGACAGGGGACACAGATACGCAGTATTTT; CDR3aa: CASSQARTGDTDTQYF
abundance: .; v_gene: TRBV12-5; j_gene: TRBJ2-7; d_gene: .; CDR3nt: TGTGCTAGTGGTTTCGATGGGAGCCGAGAGCAGTACTTC; CDR3aa: CASGFDGSREQYF
abundance: .; v_gene: TRBV5-1; j_gene: TRBJ2-3; d_gene: .; CDR3nt: TGCGCCAGCAGGGACGGGCTAGGCACAGATACGCAGTATTTT; CDR3aa: CASRDGLGTDTQYF
abundance: .; v_gene: TRBV4-2; j_gene: TRBJ1-2; d_gene: .; CDR3nt: TGTGCCAGCAGCCAAGATATCGGACAGCCGGGCGGCTACACCTTC; CDR3aa: CASSQDIGQPGGYTF
abundance: .; v_gene: TRBV19; j_gene: TRBJ2-2; d_gene: .; CDR3nt: TGTGCCAGTAGTACCCGTCCCCGTGGTACCGGGGAGCTGTTTTTT; CDR3aa: CASSTRPRGTGELFF
abundance: .; v_gene: TRBV7-6; j_gene: TRBJ2-7; d_gene: .; CDR3nt: TGTGCCAGCAGCTCCTCACGGACGGGGAGCTCCTACGAGCAGTACTTC; CDR3aa: CASSSSRTGSSYEQYF
abundance: .; v_gene: TRBV9; j_gene: TRBJ1-3; d_gene: .; CDR3nt: TGTGCCAGCAGCGAGGACAGAGCCGGAAACACCATATATTTT; CDR3aa: CASSEDRAGNTIYF
abundance: .; v_gene: TRBV4-3; j_gene: TRBJ1-1; d_gene: .; CDR3nt: TGCGCCAGCAGCCAAGGGACGGACCCCACTGAAGCTTTCTTT; CDR3aa: CASSQGTDPTEAFF
abundance: once; v_gene: TRBV7-3; j_gene: TRBJ1-1; d_gene: TRBD1; CDR3nt: TGTGCCAGCAGCTTGGGACAGGGGGCTTCTTGGGCTGAAGCTTTCTTT; CDR3aa: CASSLGQGASWAEAFF
abundance: .; v_gene: TRBV27; j_gene: TRBJ2-2; d_gene: TRBD2; CDR3nt: TGTGCCAGCAGTCGGACTAGCGGGGGGAACACCGGGGAGCTGTTTTTT; CDR3aa: CASSRTSGGNTGELFF
abundance: few; v_gene: TRBV6-5; j_gene: TRBJ1-1; d_gene: .; CDR3nt: TGTGCCAGCACTGCGGAGGGGTCATATATCACTGAAGCTTTCTTT; CDR3aa: CASTAEGSYITEAFF
abundance: .; v_gene: TRBV18; j_gene: TRBJ1-2; d_gene: TRBD1; CDR3nt: TGTGCCAGCTCACTACAGGGGCAGGGCTACACCTTC; CDR3aa: CASSLQGQGYTF
abundance: .; v_gene: TRBV5-1; j_gene: TRBJ1-1; d_gene: .; CDR3nt: TGCGCCAGCACCCGGGTAGGGATGAACACTGAAGCTTTCTTT; CDR3aa: CASTRVGMNTEAFF
abundance: .; v_gene: TRBV7-6; j_gene: TRBJ1-3; d_gene: .; CDR3nt: TGTGCCAGCAGCTTAGCCACAGGGATCGGAAACACCATATATTTT; CDR3aa: CASSLATGIGNTIYF
abundance: .; v_gene: TRBV28; j_gene: TRBJ1-3; d_gene: .; CDR3nt: TGTGCCAGCAGAGGTCGAGGGGAGGGAAACACCATATATTTT; CDR3aa: CASRGRGEGNTIYF